The clone carrying this T cell receptor (beta chain) occurred once. Its target is not known. The sample belongs to a study of T cell responses to AZD1222 COVID-19 vaccine. General study results and limits: Baseline serology detected seropositivity in only 5 or 6 AZD1222 recipients. There were repertoire samples only from the period after the peak T cell response.

The assay was immunoSEQ multiplex PCR, and TCRdb's table has in-frame clones only and misses some. This table has some 74,000 clones, 70% to 90% appearing once. The CDR3 is made up of 16 amino acids. Germline V CDR1 and CDR2: LGHDT, YNNKEL (reference sequence). Trimming pared 4 bases from V and 5 bases from J, leaving 17 bases between. Second doses were pooled across both intervals (about 4 or about 12 weeks). The specimen was peripheral blood, collected 28 days after the second AZD1222 dose. The clonotype originates from an adult who received the AZD1222 COVID-19 vaccine. This chain connects TRBV3-1 (or the pseudogene TRBV3-2) to TRBJ2-2, with D maybe TRBD2 (7 bases). The CDR3 DNA reads TGTGCCAGCAGCCTGCTAAGGGAGGGGGTGACCGGGGAGCTGTTTTTT. It yields the protein CASSLLREGVTGELFF.